Below are 29 T cell receptor beta chains sequenced from a single sample in a study of shared clonotypes between healthy human individuals. Clones were read by immunoSEQ multiplex PCR, and TCRdb kept only the in-frame ones, dropping some. The data show 740,000 or so clones, approximately 73% seen once. Sequenced material: memory CD4+ T cells sorted from blood. Described subset: CD45RA-negative fraction. The receptor source for this set is a woman in her twenties or thirties in good health.

This chain joins TRBV4-1 and TRBJ2-3, with TRBD1 matching over 7 bases. CDR3 length: 13 residues. Per the germline V gene, CDR1 is MGHRA and CDR2 is YSYEKL. Germline trimming cut 4 bases from V and 3 bases from J; bases unmatched to any gene: 1. This CDR3 reads CASSPQGTDTQYF. CDR3 in DNA: TGCGCCAGCAGCCCACAGGGGACAGATACGCAGTATTTT.

The chain has TRBV11-2 and TRBJ2-2; TRBD2 matches at 7 bases. The V gene end was trimmed by 5 bases and the J gene end by 9 bases; junction bases not matched to a gene: 12. Germline V gives CDR1 SGHAT, CDR2 FQNNGV. CDR3 length equals 15 residues. CDR3 sequence reads: CASSTRTRGGRELFF. The CDR3 region has the DNA TGTGCCAGCAGCACCCGGACTAGGGGTGGTCGGGAGCTGTTTTTT.

This chain connects TRBV14 to TRBJ2-2; 7 nucleotides line up with TRBD2. With 5 bases clipped from V and 6 bases from J, the junction kept 15 bases outside the gene matches. This CDR3 region has 17 residues. Per germline, CDR1 SGHDN and CDR2 FVKESK. The DNA for the CDR3 is TGTGCCAGCAGCACATTTCCGACTAGCAATATCGCCGGGGAGCTGTTTTTT. It codes for CASSTFPTSNIAGELFF.

The V and J genes are TRBV27 and TRBJ2-1; 11 bases align to TRBD2. Germline lookup yields CDR1 MNHEY and CDR2 SMNVEV (reference sequence). The CDR3 sequence is 15 residues long. The junction had 4 bases not matched to a gene; V was cut back by 4 bases and J by 5 bases. The CDR3 loop reads CASSWSSGRHNEQFF. The CDR3 DNA sequence: TGTGCCAGCAGTTGGTCTAGCGGGAGGCACAATGAGCAGTTCTTC.

The rearrangement uses TRBV10-3 and TRBJ2-3; D remains unclear. The CDR3 covers 12 residues. From germline, CDR1 is ENHRY and CDR2 SYGVKD. Between the trimmed V and J ends, which lost 2 bases and 4 bases, there was a span of 4 bases. The CDR3 DNA follows: TGTGCCATCAGTGAGCAGCCAGATACGCAGTATTTT. Translated, it gives CAISEQPDTQYF.

The CDR3 nucleotides read TGTGCCAGCAGCTTGGGCAGGGTCACCGGGGAGCTGTTTTTT. Amino acid sequence: CASSLGRVTGELFF. J is TRBJ2-2 and V is TRBV11-3, with a tentative D call TRBD1 (5 bases). The CDR3 runs to 14 residues. Germline V CDR1 and CDR2: SGHNT, YENEEA. Trimming took 3 bases from V and 4 from J, leaving 9 bases between them.

The rearrangement uses TRBV25-1 and TRBJ2-5, with TRBD2 matching over 11 bases. The ends lost 6 bases at V and 2 bases at J; junction bases unmatched: 2. CDR1 and CDR2 (germline): MGHDK, SYGVNS. The CDR3 spans 14 residues. The CDR3 coding sequence is TGTGCCAGCAGCGGGACTAGCGGACAAGAGACCCAGTACTTC. Encoded protein: CASSGTSGQETQYF.

The chain recombines TRBV15 with TRBJ1-2; 9 bases fit TRBD1. The CDR3 consists of 17 residues. Trimming cost V 2 bases and J 0 bases; bases outside gene matches: 7. Germline lookup yields CDR1 LNHNV and CDR2 YYDKDF (reference sequence). The DNA for the CDR3 is TGTGCCACCAGCAGAAACAGGGGGCGAAACTCTAACTATGGCTACACCTTC. Translation gives CATSRNRGRNSNYGYTF.

The chain recombines TRBV2 with TRBJ2-7, with a possible D match to TRBD2 (6 bases). This CDR3 contains 15 residues. The V end was cut by 7 bases, the J end by 3 bases, with 19 bases between. The germline CDR1 and CDR2 sequences are SNHLY and FYNNEI. The CDR3 DNA reads TGTGCCAGCATGAGGGGCCACGGGAGTATCTACGAGCAGTACTTC. Amino acids: CASMRGHGSIYEQYF.

The genes are TRBV28 and TRBJ2-4; 9 bases fit TRBD1. The CDR3 loop spans 13 amino acids. Germline CDR1 reads MDHEN; CDR2 reads SYDVKM. With 5 bases clipped from V and 6 bases from J, the junction kept 2 bases outside the gene matches. In DNA form, the CDR3 reads TGTGCCAGCAGTGGGGGACAGGGAAACATTCAGTACTTC. It is translated as CASSGGQGNIQYF.

The rearrangement joins TRBV6-4 to TRBJ2-1; TRBD2 matches at 8 bases. In germline, CDR1 is MRHNA, CDR2 SNTAGT. V shed 6 bases and J 0 bases; nucleotides not matched to a gene: 10. The CDR3 has 17 amino acids. CDR3 DNA: TGTGCCAGCAGACTCGGACTAGCCCTTACCTCCTACAATGAGCAGTTCTTC. Amino acids: CASRLGLALTSYNEQFF.

The chain combines TRBV28 with TRBJ1-1, with 7 positions matching TRBD1. Germline V gene sequence: CDR1 MDHEN, CDR2 SYDVKM. This CDR3 contains 15 residues. The J segment lost 6 bases and the V segment lost 5 bases, leaving 12 bases of the junction unmatched. The DNA of the CDR3 is TGTGCCAGCAGTCTAGGGGGCGGGGGACCCGCTGAAGCTTTCTTT. It is translated as CASSLGGGGPAEAFF.

This clone was detected only a few times. The chain has TRBV25-1 and TRBJ2-3; D gene unclear. This CDR3 has 15 amino acids. V was trimmed by 3 bases and J by 1 base, leaving 11 bases between them. Per the germline V gene, CDR1 is MGHDK and CDR2 is SYGVNS. DNA for the CDR3: TGTGCCAGCAGTGACGGCGGAAGAGGCACAGATACGCAGTATTTT. Protein: CASSDGGRGTDTQYF.

The chain combines TRBV7-9 with TRBJ2-1; D gene ambiguous. V was pared by 5 bases and J by 6 bases, with 14 bases between. The CDR3 is 14 amino acids. Germline CDR1 and CDR2: SEHNR and FQNEAQ (reference sequence). CDR3 sequence reads: CASSLNRRGNEQFF. The CDR3 DNA sequence: TGTGCCAGCAGCCTTAATCGACGTGGCAATGAGCAGTTCTTC.

The chain has TRBV19 and TRBJ1-1; 8 positions agree with TRBD1. Germline-derived CDR1 and CDR2 are LNHDA and SQIVND (reference sequence). This CDR3 spans 13 amino acids. With 2 bases clipped from V and 8 bases from J, the junction kept 4 bases outside the gene matches. Written as DNA, the CDR3 is TGTGCCAGTAGTATACAGGGGGCGGCCGAAGCTTTCTTT. Translated: CASSIQGAAEAFF.

This clone was seen ten or more times. The gene calls are TRBV5-1 and TRBJ1-2; D is unresolved. CDR3 length equals 14 residues. The germline gives CDR1 SGHRS, CDR2 YFSETQ. V shed 1 base and J shed 0 bases, with 7 bases lying between them. The CDR3: CASSLWETNYGYTF. The DNA for the CDR3 is TGCGCCAGCAGCTTGTGGGAAACTAACTATGGCTACACCTTC.

This clone was recorded at least ten times. The chain joins TRBV14 to TRBJ2-1; D unclear. Germline V lookup: CDR1 SGHDN, CDR2 FVKESK. Trimming removed 0 bases from V and 5 bases from J, with 8 bases in between. The CDR3 runs 14 residues. The CDR3 DNA is TGTGCCAGCAGCCAAGACTTAGCCCACAATGAGCAGTTCTTC. Amino acid sequence: CASSQDLAHNEQFF.

The chain employs TRBV14 and TRBJ2-7, with TRBD1 matching 7 bases. CDR1 is SGHDN and CDR2 is FVKESK in the germline V gene. CDR3 length equals 14 residues. V shed 5 bases and J 3 bases; nucleotides not matched to a gene: 7. CDR3 coding DNA: TGTGCCAGCAGCTCACAGGGGTTACGCTACGAGCAGTACTTC. Its translation: CASSSQGLRYEQYF.

This chain uses TRBV27 with TRBJ2-7; 11 nucleotides match TRBD2. CDR3 length: 16 residues. CDR1 is MNHEY and CDR2 is SMNVEV in the germline V gene (reference sequence). V was pared by 4 bases and J by 4 bases, with 9 bases of the junction left unmatched. The CDR3 sequence is CASSWVSGRASYEQYF. CDR3 DNA sequence: TGTGCCAGCAGTTGGGTTAGCGGGAGGGCCTCATACGAGCAGTACTTC.

For this clone: A much larger clone lies one base from this, so it may be a read error. Other nucleotide sequences from this sample produce the same CDR3. V gene TRBV25-1 combines with J gene TRBJ2-7; D is unclear. The CDR3 length is 12 residues. V was pared by 5 bases and J by 0 bases, with 5 bases between. Germline-derived CDR1 and CDR2 are MGHDK and SYGVNS. CDR3 sequence: CASSRSSYEQYF. The CDR3 DNA reads as TGTGCCAGCAGTAGGAGCTCCTACGAGCAGTACTTC.

The chain joins TRBV7-9 to TRBJ1-1; D is ambiguous. The germline CDR1 and CDR2 sequences are SEHNR and FQNEAQ (reference sequence). CDR3 length: 11 residues. V lost 5 bases, J lost 8 bases, and 9 bases lay in between. CDR3 DNA: TGTGCCAGCAGCGGTCACTTGGAAGCTTTCTTT. Protein: CASSGHLEAFF.

This rearrangement joins TRBV11-3 to TRBJ2-4, with TRBD2 as a possible D gene (6 bases). Deletions cut 9 bases from V and 0 bases from J, with 15 bases between. CDR3 length: 15 amino acids. Per germline, CDR1 SGHNT and CDR2 YENEEA. The CDR3 bases are TGTGCCAGTCACCGGGACTTCCCAGCCAAAAACATTCAGTACTTC. This gives the protein CASHRDFPAKNIQYF.

This clone came up a few times. The chain uses TRBV7-9 and TRBJ1-1; D not resolved. The CDR3 has 13 residues. Germline-derived CDR1 and CDR2 are SEHNR and FQNEAQ (reference sequence). V lost 4 bases and J 5 bases, leaving 11 bases between the germline ends. CDR3 protein: CASSSTDGTEAFF. CDR3 bases: TGTGCCAGCAGCTCCACAGACGGAACTGAAGCTTTCTTT.

In the case of this clone: The identical CDR3 is also encoded by other nucleotide sequences in the sample. The chain recombines TRBV7-9 with TRBJ2-7; either TRBD1 or TRBD2 may supply D (5 bases each). The CDR3 contains 14 residues. Germline values: CDR1 SEHNR, CDR2 FQNEAQ (reference sequence). V lost 2 bases and J lost 0, with 8 bases in between. CDR3 amino acids: CASSLSGTSYEQYF. The DNA of the CDR3 is TGTGCCAGCAGCTTATCAGGGACCTCCTACGAGCAGTACTTC.

The chain employs TRBV28 and TRBJ1-4; 11 bases are shared with TRBD1. Looked up from germline, CDR1 is MDHEN and CDR2 is SYDVKM. The CDR3 consists of 15 residues. With 5 bases clipped from V and 8 bases from J, the junction kept 7 bases outside the gene matches. The CDR3: CASSPSGTGGEKLFF. The CDR3 DNA follows: TGTGCCAGCAGTCCCTCCGGGACAGGGGGGGAAAAACTGTTTTTT. Based on the CDR3 plus reference TRBV28 and TRBJ1-4, the full variable domain is DVKVTQSSRYLVKRTGEKVFLECVQDMDHENMFWYRQDPGLGLRLIYFSYDVKMKEKGDIPEGYSVSREKKERFSLILESASTNQTSMYLCASSPSGTGGEKLFFGSGTQLSVL.

The V call is TRBV18, the J call TRBJ1-2; D remains unclear. CDR3 length: 13 amino acids. V lost 4 bases to trimming and J lost 1 base, with 7 bases between them. Per germline, CDR1 KGHSH and CDR2 LQKENI. The CDR3, as DNA: TGTGCCAGCTCACAGACGGTTAACTATGGCTACACCTTC. Protein sequence: CASSQTVNYGYTF. Variable domain in full (rest from reference TRBV18 and TRBJ1-2): NAGVMQNPRHLVRRRGQEARLRCSPMKGHSHVYWYRQLPEEGLKFMVYLQKENIIDESGMPKERFSAEFPKEGPSILRIQQVVRGDSAAYFCASSQTVNYGYTFGSGTRLTVV.

The chain uses TRBV5-1 and TRBJ1-4; D might be TRBD1 (5 bases). The CDR3 is 15 residues long. Germline CDR1 SGHRS, CDR2 YFSETQ. Trimming took 4 bases from V and 7 from J, leaving 17 bases between them. In nucleotides, the CDR3 is TGCGCCAGCAGCGGAACAGGAGGGTGGGGTGAAAAACTGTTTTTT. As protein: CASSGTGGWGEKLFF.

The rearrangement joins TRBV16 to TRBJ1-5; 8 bases match TRBD1. The CDR3 loop spans 13 amino acids. Per germline, CDR1 KGHSY and CDR2 FQNENV. V lost 7 bases to trimming and J lost 7 bases; unmatched junction nucleotides: 6. The CDR3 DNA sequence: TGTGCCAGCACCCAGGACAGGGTCCAGCCCCAGCATTTT. It encodes CASTQDRVQPQHF.

J is TRBJ1-4 and V is TRBV28; 7 bases line up with TRBD1. V was clipped by 4 bases and J by 5 bases; unmatched bases: 7. Germline V gene lookup returns CDR1 MDHEN and CDR2 SYDVKM. CDR3 length: 15 amino acids. In DNA form, the CDR3 reads TGTGCCAGCAGTTCCCCGGGACAGTCGAATGAAAAACTGTTTTTT. This gives the protein CASSSPGQSNEKLFF.